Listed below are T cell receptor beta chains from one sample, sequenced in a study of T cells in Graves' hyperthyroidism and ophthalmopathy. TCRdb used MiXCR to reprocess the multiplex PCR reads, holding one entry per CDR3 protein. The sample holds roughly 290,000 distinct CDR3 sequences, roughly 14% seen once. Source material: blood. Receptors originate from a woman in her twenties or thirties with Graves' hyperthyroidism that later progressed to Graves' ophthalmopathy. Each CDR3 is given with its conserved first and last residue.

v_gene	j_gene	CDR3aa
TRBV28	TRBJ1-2	CASSLGRVPYGYTF
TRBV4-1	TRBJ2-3	CASSQDSKAGGTDTQYF
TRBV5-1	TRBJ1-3	CASSPTATGLGNTIYF
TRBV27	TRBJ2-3	CASSFPGFDTQYF
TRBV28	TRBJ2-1	CASSPLAGGPDNEQFF
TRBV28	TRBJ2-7	CASSLSLAGISYEQYF
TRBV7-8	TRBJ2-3	CASSLGLGREVPDTQYF
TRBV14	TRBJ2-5	CASSQLYQETQYF
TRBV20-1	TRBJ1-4	CSASKTGFNEKLFF
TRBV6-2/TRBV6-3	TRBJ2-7	CASSYSIRTDTTYEQYF
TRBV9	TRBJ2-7	CASSGGAGSSYEQYF
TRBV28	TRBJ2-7	CASSLEGGSPYYEQYF
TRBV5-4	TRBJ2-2	CASSLGANTGELFF
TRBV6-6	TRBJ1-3	CASSYSTELSGNTIYF
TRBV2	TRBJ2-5	CASSEDRLQETQYF
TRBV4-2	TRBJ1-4	CASSLRPGGSGEKLFF
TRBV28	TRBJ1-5	CASSSGMGGGISNQPQHF
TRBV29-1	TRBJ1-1	CSGTPGNTEAFF
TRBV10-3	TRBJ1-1	CAISEVDLNTEAFF
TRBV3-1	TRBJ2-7	CASSVLALGGEQYF
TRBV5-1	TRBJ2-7	CASNPVGTGGYEQYF
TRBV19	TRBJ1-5	CASNGTGKNNQPQHF
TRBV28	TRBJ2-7	CASSSFRGLSYEQYF
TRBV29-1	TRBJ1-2	CSVAQANYGYTF
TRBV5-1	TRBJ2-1	CASSLRSGGSLNNEQFF
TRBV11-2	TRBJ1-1	CATGAAPNTEAFF
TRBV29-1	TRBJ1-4	CSVVGATNEKLFF
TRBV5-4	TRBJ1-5	CASSLQGKGNQPQHF
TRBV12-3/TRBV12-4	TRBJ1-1	CASSAVPGQGMSTEAFF
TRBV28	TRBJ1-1	CASSQPTEAFF
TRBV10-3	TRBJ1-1	CAISESGGAEAFF
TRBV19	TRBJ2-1	CASSIGGSTYNEQFF
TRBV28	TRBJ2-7	CASKRGTIGGYEQYF
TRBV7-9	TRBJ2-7	CASSFVGQGANEQYF
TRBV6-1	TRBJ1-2	CASSARPGDRNYGYTF
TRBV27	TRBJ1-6	CASSLGAHFGSPLHF
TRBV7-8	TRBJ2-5	CASSFGTLVPSVQETQYF
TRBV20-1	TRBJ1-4	CSAPRGQEEKLFF
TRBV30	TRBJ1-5	CAWTGRRSNQPQHF
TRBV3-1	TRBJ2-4	CASSQDGRTGVQYF
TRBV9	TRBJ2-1	CASSAQTGLYNEQFF
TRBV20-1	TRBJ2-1	CSALDLAGAYNEQFF
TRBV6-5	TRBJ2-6	CASSYSGQGFSGANVLTF
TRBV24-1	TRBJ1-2	CATEQTGTTGYTF
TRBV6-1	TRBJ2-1	CASTPGSYNEQFF
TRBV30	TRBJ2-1	CAWSGVGGRAYNEQFF